The entry that follows covers one TCR beta chain sequence. The source of the sample is a study of Ad26.COV2.S vaccination and SARS-CoV-2 variants. Study information: Donor got 5x10^10 or 1x10^11 viral particles of Ad26.COV2.S.

Germline assignment: CDR1 MNHNS and CDR2 SASEGT. V lost 6 bases and J lost 5; bases outside the gene matches: 12. The CDR3 totals 15 residues. Specified treatment: roughly 18 received Ad26.COV2.S at low or high dose, single or two shots; 5 received placebo; per-sample allocation not given. On day 63 after the first injection, vaccine and placebo recipients gave samples. Method: immunoSEQ multiplex PCR; TCRdb's copy keeps in-frame clones and lacks some. In the table there are under 300,000 clones, 87% of which are singletons. The source was peripheral blood, collected in a trial of Ad26.COV2.S vaccine versus placebo. This receptor was identified in a person aged 18-60 years who received the Ad26.COV2.S COVID-19 vaccine or a placebo. This chain joins TRBV6-1 and TRBJ2-5; 7 bases fit TRBD1. The CDR3 nucleotides read TGTGCCAGCAGGCTGGGACAGCTGGTTTCGGAGACCCAGTACTTC. Translation: CASRLGQLVSETQYF.